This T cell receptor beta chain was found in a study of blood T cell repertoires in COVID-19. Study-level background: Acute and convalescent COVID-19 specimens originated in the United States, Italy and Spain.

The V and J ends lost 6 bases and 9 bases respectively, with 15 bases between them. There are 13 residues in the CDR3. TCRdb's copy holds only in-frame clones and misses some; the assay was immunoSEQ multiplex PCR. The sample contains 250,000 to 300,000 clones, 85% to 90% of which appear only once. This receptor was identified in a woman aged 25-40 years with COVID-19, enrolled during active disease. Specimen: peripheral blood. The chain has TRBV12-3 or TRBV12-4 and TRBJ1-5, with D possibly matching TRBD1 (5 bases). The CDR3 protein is CASSRGAFRPQHF. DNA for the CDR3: TGTGCCAGCAGCCGCGGGGCTTTCCGGCCCCAGCATTTT.